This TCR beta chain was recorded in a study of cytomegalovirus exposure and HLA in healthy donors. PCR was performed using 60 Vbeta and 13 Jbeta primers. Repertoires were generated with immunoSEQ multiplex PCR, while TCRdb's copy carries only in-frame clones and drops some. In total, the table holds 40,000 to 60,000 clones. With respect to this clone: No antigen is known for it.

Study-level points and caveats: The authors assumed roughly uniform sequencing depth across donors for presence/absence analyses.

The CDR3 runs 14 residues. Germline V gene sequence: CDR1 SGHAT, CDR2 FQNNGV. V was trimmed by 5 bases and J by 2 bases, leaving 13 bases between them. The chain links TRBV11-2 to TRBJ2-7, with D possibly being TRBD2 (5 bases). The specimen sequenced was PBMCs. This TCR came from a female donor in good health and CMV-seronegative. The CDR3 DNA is TGTGCCAGCAGCCCCCCGACGGGGACCTACGAGCAGTACTTC. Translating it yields CASSPPTGTYEQYF. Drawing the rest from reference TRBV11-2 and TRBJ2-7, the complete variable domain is EAGVAQSPRYKIIEKRQSVAFWCNPISGHATLYWYQQILGQGPKLLIQFQNNGVVDDSQLPKDRFSAERLKGVDSTLKIQPAKLEDSAVYLCASSPPTGTYEQYFGPGTRLTVT.